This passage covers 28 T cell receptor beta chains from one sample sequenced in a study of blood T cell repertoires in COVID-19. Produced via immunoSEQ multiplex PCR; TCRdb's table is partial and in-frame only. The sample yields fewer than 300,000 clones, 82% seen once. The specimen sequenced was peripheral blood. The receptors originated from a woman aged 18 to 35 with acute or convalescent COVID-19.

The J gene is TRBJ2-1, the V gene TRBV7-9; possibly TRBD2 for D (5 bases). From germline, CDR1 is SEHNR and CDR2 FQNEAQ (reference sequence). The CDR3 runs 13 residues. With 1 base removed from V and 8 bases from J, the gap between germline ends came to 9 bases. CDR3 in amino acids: CASSLVGRDEQFF. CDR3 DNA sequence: TGTGCCAGCAGCTTAGTCGGGCGGGATGAGCAGTTCTTC.

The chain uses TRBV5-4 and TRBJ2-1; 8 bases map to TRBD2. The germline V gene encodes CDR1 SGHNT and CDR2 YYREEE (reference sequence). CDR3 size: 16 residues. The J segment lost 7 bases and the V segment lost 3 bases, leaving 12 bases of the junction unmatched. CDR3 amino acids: CASSYFTSGSGNEQFF. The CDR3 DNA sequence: TGTGCCAGCAGCTACTTTACTAGCGGCTCTGGGAATGAGCAGTTCTTC. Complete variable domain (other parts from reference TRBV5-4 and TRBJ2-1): ETGVTQSPTHLIKTRGQQVTLRCSSQSGHNTVSWYQQALGQGPQFIFQYYREEENGRGNFPPRFSGLQFPNYSSELNVNALELDDSALYLCASSYFTSGSGNEQFFGPGTRLTVL.

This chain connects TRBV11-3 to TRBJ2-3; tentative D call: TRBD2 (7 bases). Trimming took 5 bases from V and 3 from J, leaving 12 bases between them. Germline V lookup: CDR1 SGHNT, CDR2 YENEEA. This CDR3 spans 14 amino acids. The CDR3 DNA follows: TGTGCCAGCAGCCAAGGGGGGGCGACAGATACGCAGTATTTT. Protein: CASSQGGATDTQYF.

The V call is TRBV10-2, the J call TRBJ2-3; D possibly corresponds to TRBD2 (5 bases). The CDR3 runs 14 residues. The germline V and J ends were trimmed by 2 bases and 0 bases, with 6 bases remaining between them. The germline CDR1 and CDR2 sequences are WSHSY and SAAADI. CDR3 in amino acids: CASSEGGSTDTQYF. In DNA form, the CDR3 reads TGCGCCAGCAGTGAGGGCGGGAGCACAGATACGCAGTATTTT.

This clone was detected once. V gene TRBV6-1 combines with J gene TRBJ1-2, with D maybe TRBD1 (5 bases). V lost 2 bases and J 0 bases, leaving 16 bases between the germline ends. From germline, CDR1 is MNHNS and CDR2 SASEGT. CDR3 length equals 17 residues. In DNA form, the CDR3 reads TGTGCCAGCAGTGAATATGGGACTCTACCCCCTAACTATGGCTACACCTTC. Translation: CASSEYGTLPPNYGYTF.

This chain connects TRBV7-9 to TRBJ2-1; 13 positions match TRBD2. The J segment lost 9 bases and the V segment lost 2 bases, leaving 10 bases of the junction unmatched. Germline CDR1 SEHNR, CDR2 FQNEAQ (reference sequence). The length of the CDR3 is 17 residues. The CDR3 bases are TGTGCCAGCAGCTTAACTCCCGGACTAGCGGGAGACGGTGAGCAGTTCTTC. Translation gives CASSLTPGLAGDGEQFF.

In DNA form, the CDR3 reads TGCGCCAGCAGCTTAGGACAGGTGACTGGGGCCAACGTCCTGACTTTC. It specifies CASSLGQVTGANVLTF. This sequence joins TRBV5-1 and TRBJ2-6; 7 nucleotides align to TRBD1. The CDR3 is 16 residues long. V dropped 2 bases and J dropped 2; count of bases not matched to a gene: 4. CDR1 is SGHRS and CDR2 is YFSETQ in the germline V gene.

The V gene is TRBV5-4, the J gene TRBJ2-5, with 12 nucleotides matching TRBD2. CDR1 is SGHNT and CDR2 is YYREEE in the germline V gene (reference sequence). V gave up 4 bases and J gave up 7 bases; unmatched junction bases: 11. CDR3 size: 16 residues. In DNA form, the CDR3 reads TGTGCCAGCAGCCTTCGACTAGCGGGAGTAGGGGTGACCCAGTACTTC. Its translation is CASSLRLAGVGVTQYF.

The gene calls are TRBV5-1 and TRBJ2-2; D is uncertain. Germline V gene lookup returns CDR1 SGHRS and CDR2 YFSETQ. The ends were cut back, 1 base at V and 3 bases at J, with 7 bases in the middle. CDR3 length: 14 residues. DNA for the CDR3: TGCGCCAGCAGCTTGTTTCCAGACACCGGGGAGCTGTTTTTT. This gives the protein CASSLFPDTGELFF.

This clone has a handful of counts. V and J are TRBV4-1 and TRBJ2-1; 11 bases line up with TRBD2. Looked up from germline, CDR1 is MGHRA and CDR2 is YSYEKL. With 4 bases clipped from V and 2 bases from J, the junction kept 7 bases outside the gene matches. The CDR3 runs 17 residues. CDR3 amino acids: CASSRMGLADPYNEQFF. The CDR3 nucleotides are TGCGCCAGCAGCCGAATGGGACTAGCGGACCCCTACAATGAGCAGTTCTTC.

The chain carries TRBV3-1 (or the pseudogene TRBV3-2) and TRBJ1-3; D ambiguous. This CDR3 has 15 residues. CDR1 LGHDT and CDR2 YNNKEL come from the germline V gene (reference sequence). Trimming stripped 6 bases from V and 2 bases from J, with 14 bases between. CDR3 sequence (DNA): TGTGCCAGCAGACTTAACCCAAGTCCTGGAAACACCATATATTTT. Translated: CASRLNPSPGNTIYF.

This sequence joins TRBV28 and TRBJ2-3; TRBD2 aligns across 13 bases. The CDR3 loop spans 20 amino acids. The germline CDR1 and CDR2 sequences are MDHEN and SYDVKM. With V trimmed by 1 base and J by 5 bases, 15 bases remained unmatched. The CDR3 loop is CASSLFGGLLAGGQGDTQYF. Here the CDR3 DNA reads TGTGCCAGCAGTTTATTCGGGGGGCTACTAGCGGGAGGGCAGGGAGATACGCAGTATTTT.

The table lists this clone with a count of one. The CDR3 loop is CASRAKEGAREGGYTF. CDR3 bases: TGTGCCAGCAGGGCTAAAGAGGGGGCGCGGGAGGGTGGCTACACCTTC. The V gene is TRBV27, the J gene TRBJ1-2; 7 bases align to TRBD1. Looked up from germline, CDR1 is MNHEY and CDR2 is SMNVEV (reference sequence). With 6 bases clipped from V and 7 bases from J, the junction kept 17 bases outside the gene matches. The CDR3 contains 16 residues.

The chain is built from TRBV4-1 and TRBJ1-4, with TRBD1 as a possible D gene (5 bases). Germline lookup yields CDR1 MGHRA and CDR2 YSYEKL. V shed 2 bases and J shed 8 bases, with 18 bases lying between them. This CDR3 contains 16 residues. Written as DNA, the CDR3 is TGCGCCAGCAGCCAATTGATTCGGCAGGGCGAGGAAAAACTGTTTTTT. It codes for CASSQLIRQGEEKLFF.

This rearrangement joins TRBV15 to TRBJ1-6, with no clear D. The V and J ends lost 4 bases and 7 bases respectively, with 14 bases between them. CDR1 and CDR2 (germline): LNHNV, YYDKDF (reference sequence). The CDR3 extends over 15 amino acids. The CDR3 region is CATSTALLGNSPLHF. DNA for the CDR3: TGTGCCACCAGCACGGCCTTACTCGGGAATTCACCCCTCCACTTT.

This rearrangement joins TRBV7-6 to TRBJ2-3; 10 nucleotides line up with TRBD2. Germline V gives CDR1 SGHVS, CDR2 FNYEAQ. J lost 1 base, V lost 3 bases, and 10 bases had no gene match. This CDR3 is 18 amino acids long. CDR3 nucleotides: TGTGCCAGCAGCTTCCGATACGGACTAGCGGCCCGCACAGATACGCAGTATTTT. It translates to CASSFRYGLAARTDTQYF.

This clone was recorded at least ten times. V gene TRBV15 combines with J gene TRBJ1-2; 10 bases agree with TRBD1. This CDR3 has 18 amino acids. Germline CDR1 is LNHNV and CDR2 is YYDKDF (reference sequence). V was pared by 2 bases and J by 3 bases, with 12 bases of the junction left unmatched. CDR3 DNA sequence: TGTGCCACCAGCAGACTGGGACAGGGGTTATTTATGGACTATGGCTACACCTTC. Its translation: CATSRLGQGLFMDYGYTF.

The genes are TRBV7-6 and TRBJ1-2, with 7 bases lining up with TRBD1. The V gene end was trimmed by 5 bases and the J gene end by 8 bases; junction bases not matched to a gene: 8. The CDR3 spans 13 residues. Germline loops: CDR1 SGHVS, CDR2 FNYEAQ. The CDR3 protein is CASSQTGFDGYTF. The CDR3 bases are TGTGCCAGCAGCCAGACAGGGTTCGACGGCTACACCTTC.

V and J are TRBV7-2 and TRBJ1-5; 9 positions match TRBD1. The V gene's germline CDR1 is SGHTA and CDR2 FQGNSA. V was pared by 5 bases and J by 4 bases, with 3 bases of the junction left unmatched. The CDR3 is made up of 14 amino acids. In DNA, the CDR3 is TGTGCCAGCAGCGAGGACAGGGGAAATCAGCCCCAGCATTTT. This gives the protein CASSEDRGNQPQHF.

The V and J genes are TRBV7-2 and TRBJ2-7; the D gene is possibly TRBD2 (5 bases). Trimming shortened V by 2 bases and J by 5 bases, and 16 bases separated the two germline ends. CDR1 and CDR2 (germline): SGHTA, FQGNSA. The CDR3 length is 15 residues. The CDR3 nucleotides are TGTGCCAGCAGCTTAAATTCCTGGATCGGGAACGAGCAGTACTTC. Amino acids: CASSLNSWIGNEQYF.

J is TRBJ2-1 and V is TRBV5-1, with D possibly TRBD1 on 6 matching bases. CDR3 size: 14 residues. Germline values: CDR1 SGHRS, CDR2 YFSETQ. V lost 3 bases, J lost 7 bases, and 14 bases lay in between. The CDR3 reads CASSSLGAQNEQFF. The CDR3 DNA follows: TGCGCCAGCAGCTCCTTGGGGGCGCAGAATGAGCAGTTCTTC.

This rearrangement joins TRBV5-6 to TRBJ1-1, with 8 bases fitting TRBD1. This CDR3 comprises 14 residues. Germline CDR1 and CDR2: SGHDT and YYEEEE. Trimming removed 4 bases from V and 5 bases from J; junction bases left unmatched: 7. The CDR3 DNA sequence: TGTGCCAGCAGCCTGGACAGGGAGGGTACTGAAGCTTTCTTT. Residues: CASSLDREGTEAFF.

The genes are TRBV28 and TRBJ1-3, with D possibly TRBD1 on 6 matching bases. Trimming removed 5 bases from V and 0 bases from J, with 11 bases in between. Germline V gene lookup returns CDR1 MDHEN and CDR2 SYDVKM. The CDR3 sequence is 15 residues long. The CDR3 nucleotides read TGTGCCAGCAGTCTAGGACAGAGCTCTGGAAACACCATATATTTT. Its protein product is CASSLGQSSGNTIYF.

CDR3 sequence (DNA): TGTGCCAGCAGAGCGGACAGGCCCTACAATGAGCAGTTCTTC. Translation gives CASRADRPYNEQFF. The chain carries TRBV28 and TRBJ2-1, with TRBD1 matching 7 bases. CDR1 and CDR2 (germline): MDHEN, SYDVKM. The CDR3 consists of 14 residues. After removal of 6 bases from V and 2 bases from J, the junction contained 4 bases not matched to a gene.

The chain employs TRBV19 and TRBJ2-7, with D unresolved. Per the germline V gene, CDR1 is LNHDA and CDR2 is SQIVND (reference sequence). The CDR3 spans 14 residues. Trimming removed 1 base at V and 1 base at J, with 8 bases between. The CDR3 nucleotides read TGTGCCAGTAGTATAGGAGCCGGGTCCTACGAGCAGTACTTC. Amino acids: CASSIGAGSYEQYF.

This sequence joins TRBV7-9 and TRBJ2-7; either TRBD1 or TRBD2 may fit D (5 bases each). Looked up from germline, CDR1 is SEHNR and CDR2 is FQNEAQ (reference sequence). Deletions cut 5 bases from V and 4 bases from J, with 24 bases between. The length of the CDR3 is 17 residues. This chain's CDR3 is CASSLGAGRMALYEQYF. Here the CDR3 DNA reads TGTGCCAGCAGCCTAGGGGCGGGCAGGATGGCTCTTTACGAGCAGTACTTC.

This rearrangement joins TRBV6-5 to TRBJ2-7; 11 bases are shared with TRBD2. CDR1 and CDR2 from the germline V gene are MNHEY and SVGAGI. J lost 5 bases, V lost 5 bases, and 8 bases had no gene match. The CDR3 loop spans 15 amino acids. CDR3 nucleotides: TGTGCCAGCAGTACCCTACTAGCGGGAGAGGACGAGCAGTACTTC. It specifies CASSTLLAGEDEQYF.

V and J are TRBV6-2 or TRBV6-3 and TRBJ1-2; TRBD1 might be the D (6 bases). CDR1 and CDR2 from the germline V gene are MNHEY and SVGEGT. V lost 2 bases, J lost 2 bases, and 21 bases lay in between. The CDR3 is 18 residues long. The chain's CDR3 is CASSYPTYPTGGNYGYTF. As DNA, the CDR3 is TGTGCCAGCAGTTACCCTACGTATCCGACAGGAGGCAACTATGGCTACACCTTC.